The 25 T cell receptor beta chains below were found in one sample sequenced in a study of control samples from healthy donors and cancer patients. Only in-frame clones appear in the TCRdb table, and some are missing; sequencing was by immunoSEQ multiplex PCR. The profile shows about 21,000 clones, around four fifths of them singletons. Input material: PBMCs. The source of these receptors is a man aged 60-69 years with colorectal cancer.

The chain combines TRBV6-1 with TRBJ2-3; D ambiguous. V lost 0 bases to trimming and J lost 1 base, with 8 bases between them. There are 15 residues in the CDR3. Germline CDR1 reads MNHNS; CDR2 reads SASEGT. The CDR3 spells CASSEAPRGTDTQYF. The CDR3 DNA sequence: TGTGCCAGCAGTGAAGCTCCTCGGGGCACAGATACGCAGTATTTT.

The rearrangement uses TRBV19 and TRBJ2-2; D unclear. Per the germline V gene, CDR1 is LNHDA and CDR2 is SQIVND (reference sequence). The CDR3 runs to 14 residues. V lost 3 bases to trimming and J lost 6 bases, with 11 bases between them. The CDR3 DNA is TGTGCCAGTAGTATTGATCGAGGATCCGGGGAGCTGTTTTTT. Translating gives CASSIDRGSGELFF.

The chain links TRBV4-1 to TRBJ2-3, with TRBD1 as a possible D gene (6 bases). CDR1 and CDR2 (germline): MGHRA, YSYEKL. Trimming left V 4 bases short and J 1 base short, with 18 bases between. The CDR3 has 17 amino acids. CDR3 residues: CASSPMPGTMGTDTQYF. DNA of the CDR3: TGCGCCAGCAGCCCCATGCCCGGGACAATGGGCACAGATACGCAGTATTTT.

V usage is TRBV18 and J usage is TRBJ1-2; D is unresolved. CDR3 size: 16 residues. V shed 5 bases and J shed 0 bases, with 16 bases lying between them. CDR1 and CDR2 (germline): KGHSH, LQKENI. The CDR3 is CASSESGPPSNYGYTF. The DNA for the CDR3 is TGTGCCAGCTCAGAATCCGGGCCTCCTTCTAACTATGGCTACACCTTC.

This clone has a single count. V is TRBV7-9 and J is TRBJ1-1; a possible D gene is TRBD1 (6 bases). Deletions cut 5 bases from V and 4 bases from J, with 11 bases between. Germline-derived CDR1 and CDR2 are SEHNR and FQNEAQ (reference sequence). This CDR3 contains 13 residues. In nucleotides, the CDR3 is TGTGCCAGCAGCCGACAGGTGTCCACTGAAGCTTTCTTT. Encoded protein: CASSRQVSTEAFF.

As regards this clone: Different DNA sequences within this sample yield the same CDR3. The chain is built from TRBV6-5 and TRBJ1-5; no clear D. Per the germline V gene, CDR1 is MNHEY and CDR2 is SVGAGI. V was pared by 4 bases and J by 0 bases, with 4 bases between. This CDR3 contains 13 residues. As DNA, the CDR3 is TGTGCCAGCAGTTGGGGTAGCAATCAGCCCCAGCATTTT. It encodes CASSWGSNQPQHF.

The CDR3 sequence: CASSFSQVPYYEQYF. CDR3 in DNA: TGTGCCAGCAGCTTCTCCCAGGTTCCCTACTACGAGCAGTACTTC. J is TRBJ2-7 and V is TRBV11-2; no clear D gene. Germline loops: CDR1 SGHAT, CDR2 FQNNGV. V was trimmed by 3 bases and J by 3 bases, leaving 15 bases between them. The CDR3 sequence is 15 residues long. The variable domain in full, completed from reference TRBV11-2 and TRBJ2-7, reads EAGVAQSPRYKIIEKRQSVAFWCNPISGHATLYWYQQILGQGPKLLIQFQNNGVVDDSQLPKDRFSAERLKGVDSTLKIQPAKLEDSAVYLCASSFSQVPYYEQYFGPGTRLTVT.

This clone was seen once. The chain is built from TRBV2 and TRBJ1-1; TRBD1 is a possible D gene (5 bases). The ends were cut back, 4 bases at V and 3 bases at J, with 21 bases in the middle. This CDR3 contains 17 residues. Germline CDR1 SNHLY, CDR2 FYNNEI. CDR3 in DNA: TGTGCCAGCAGTGCGGGGCCGGGGGGGGGAGGCTACACTGAAGCTTTCTTT. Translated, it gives CASSAGPGGGGYTEAFF.

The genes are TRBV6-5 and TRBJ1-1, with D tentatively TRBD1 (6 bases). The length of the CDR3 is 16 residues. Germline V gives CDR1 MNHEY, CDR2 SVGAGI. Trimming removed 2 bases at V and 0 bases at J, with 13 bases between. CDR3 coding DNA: TGTGCCAGCAGTTACGCCGGGGGCTCGGTGAACACTGAAGCTTTCTTT. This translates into CASSYAGGSVNTEAFF.

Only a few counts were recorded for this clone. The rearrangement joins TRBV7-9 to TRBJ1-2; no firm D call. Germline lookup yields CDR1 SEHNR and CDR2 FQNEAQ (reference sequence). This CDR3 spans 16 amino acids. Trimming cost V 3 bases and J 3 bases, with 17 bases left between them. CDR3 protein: CASSFLSQAKDYGYTF. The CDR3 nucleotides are TGTGCCAGCAGCTTTTTGAGTCAGGCGAAAGACTATGGCTACACCTTC.

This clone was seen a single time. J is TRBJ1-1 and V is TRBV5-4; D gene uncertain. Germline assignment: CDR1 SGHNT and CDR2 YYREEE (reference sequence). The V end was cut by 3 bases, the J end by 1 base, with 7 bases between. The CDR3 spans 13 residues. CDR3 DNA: TGTGCCAGCAGCTCGGACGAGAACACTGAAGCTTTCTTT. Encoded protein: CASSSDENTEAFF.

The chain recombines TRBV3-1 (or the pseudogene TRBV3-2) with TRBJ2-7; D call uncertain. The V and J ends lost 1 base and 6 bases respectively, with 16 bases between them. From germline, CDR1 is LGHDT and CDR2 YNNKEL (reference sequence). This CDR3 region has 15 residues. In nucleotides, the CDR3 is TGTGCCAGCAGCCAAGGGCGTGGGCTTGATGTCGAGCAGTACTTC. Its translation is CASSQGRGLDVEQYF.

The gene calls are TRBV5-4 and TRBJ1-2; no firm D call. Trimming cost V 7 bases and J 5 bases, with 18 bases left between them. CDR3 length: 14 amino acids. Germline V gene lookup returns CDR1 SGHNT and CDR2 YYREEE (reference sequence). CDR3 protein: CASPSIGQNYGYTF. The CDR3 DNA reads TGTGCCAGCCCGAGCATCGGGCAGAATTATGGCTACACCTTC. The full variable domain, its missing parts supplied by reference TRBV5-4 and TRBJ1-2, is ETGVTQSPTHLIKTRGQQVTLRCSSQSGHNTVSWYQQALGQGPQFIFQYYREEENGRGNFPPRFSGLQFPNYSSELNVNALELDDSALYLCASPSIGQNYGYTFGSGTRLTVV.

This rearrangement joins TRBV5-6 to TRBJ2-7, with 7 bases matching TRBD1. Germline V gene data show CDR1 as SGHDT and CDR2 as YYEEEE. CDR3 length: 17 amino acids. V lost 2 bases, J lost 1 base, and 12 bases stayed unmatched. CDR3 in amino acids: CASSFPVGTDTSYEQYF. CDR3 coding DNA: TGTGCCAGCAGCTTCCCCGTAGGGACAGATACTTCCTACGAGCAGTACTTC.

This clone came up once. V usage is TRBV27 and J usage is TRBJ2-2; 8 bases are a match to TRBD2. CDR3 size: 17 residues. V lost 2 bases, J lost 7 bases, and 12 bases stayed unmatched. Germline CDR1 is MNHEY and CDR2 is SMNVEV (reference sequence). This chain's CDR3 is CASSLVAGTILVGELFF. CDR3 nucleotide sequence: TGTGCCAGCAGTTTAGTAGCGGGGACCATTCTCGTCGGGGAGCTGTTTTTT.

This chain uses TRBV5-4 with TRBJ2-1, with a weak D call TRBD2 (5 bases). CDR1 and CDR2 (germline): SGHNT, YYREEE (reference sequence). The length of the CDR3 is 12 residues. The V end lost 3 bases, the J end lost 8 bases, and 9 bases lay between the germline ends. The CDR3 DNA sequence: TGTGCCAGCAGCTCTACTAGTTATGAGCAGTTCTTC. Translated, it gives CASSSTSYEQFF.

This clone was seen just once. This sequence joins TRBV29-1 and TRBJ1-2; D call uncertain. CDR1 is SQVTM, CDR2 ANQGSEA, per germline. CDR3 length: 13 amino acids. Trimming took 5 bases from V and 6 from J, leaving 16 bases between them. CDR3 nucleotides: TGCAGCGTTCTCCCTCTTAACAAAGATGGCTACACCTTC. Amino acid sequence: CSVLPLNKDGYTF.

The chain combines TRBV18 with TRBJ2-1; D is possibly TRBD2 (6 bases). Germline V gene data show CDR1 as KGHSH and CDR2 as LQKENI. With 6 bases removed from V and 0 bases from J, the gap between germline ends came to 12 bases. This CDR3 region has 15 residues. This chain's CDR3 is CASSLRGSSYNEQFF. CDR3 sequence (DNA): TGTGCCAGCTCCCTCCGGGGGAGCTCCTACAATGAGCAGTTCTTC. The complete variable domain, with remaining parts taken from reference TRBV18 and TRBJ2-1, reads NAGVMQNPRHLVRRRGQEARLRCSPMKGHSHVYWYRQLPEEGLKFMVYLQKENIIDESGMPKERFSAEFPKEGPSILRIQQVVRGDSAAYFCASSLRGSSYNEQFFGPGTRLTVL.

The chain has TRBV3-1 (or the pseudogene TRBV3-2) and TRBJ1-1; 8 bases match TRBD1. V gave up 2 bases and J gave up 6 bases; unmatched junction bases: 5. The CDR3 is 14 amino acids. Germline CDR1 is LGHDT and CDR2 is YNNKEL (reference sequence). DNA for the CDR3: TGTGCCAGCAGCCAATCAAGACAGGGGTCTGAAGCTTTCTTT. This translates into CASSQSRQGSEAFF.

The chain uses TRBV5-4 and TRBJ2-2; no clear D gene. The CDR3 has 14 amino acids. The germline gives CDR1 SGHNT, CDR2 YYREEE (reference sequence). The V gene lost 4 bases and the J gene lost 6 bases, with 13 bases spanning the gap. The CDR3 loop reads CASSTHSGPGELFF. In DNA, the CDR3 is TGTGCCAGCAGCACACACTCCGGCCCCGGGGAGCTGTTTTTT.

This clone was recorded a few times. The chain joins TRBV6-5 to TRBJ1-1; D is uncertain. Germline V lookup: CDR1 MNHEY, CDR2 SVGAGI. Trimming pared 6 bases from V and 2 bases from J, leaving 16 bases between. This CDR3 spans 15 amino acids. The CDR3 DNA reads TGTGCCAGCAGCTCATATTCCACCGAAAACACTGAAGCTTTCTTT. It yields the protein CASSSYSTENTEAFF.

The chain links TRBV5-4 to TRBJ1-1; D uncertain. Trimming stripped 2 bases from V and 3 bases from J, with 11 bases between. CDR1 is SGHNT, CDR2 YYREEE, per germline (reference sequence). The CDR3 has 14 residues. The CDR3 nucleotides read TGTGCCAGCAGCTTTCGGGGTTCGTACACTGAAGCTTTCTTT. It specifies CASSFRGSYTEAFF.

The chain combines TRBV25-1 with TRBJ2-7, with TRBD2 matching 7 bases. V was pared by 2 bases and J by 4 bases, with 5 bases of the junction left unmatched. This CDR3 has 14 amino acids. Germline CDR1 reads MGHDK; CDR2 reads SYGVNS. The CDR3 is CASSESGEIYEQYF. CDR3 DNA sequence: TGTGCCAGCAGTGAAAGCGGGGAGATATACGAGCAGTACTTC.

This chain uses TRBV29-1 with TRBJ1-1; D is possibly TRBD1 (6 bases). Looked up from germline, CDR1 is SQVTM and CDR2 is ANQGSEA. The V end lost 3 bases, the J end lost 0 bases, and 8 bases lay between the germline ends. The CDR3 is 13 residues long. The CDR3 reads CSVERGLNTEAFF. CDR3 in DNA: TGCAGCGTTGAGAGGGGGTTGAACACTGAAGCTTTCTTT.

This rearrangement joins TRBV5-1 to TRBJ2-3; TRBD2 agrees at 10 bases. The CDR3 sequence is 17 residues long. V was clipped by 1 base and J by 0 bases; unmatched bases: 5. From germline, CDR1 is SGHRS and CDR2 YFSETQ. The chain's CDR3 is CASSLISGGVSTDTQYF. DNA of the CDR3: TGCGCCAGCAGCTTGATAAGCGGGGGGGTTAGCACAGATACGCAGTATTTT.